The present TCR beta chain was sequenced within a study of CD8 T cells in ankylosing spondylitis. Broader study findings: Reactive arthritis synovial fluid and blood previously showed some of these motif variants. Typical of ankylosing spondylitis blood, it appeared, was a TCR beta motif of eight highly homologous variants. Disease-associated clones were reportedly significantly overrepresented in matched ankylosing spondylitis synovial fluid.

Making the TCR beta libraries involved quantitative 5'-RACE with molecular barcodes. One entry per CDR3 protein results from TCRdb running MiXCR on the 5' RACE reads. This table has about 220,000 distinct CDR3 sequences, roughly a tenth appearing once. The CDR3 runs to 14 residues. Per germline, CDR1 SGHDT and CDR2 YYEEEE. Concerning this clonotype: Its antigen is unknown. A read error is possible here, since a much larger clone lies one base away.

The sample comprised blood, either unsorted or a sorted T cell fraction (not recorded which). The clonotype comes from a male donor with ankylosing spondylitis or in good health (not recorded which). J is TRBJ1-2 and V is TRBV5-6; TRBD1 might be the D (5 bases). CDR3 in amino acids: CTSSSLGTNYGYTF. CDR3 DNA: TGTACCAGCAGCTCTTTGGGGACCAACTATGGCTACACCTTC.